The 9 T cell receptor beta chains below come from one sample, sequenced in a study of cytomegalovirus exposure and HLA in healthy donors. The PCR used 60 Vbeta and 13 Jbeta primers. TCRdb's table, derived via immunoSEQ multiplex PCR, lists solely in-frame clones and lacks some. The table shows about 78,000 clones, with approximately 57% occurring only once. Sequenced sample: PBMCs. The origin of the receptors is a man aged 25-45 years in good health and CMV-seropositive.

The V call is TRBV27, the J call TRBJ2-5; TRBD1 might be the D (6 bases). From germline, CDR1 is MNHEY and CDR2 SMNVEV (reference sequence). This CDR3 spans 17 amino acids. Trimming pared 6 bases from V and 6 bases from J, leaving 26 bases between. The CDR3 DNA reads as TGTGCCAGCAGCTCTTCGGTAGGGGGATACAGTAGTAAGACCCAGTACTTC. Translation: CASSSSVGGYSSKTQYF.

This rearrangement joins TRBV7-8 to TRBJ1-2; tentatively, D is TRBD1 (5 bases). Looked up from germline, CDR1 is SGHVS and CDR2 is FQNEAQ. There are 16 residues in the CDR3. V was clipped by 5 bases and J by 0 bases, with 16 bases between them. CDR3 sequence (DNA): TGTGCCAGCAGCCATCTAAACAGGATAACTAACTATGGCTACACCTTC. Protein: CASSHLNRITNYGYTF.

The gene calls are TRBV9 and TRBJ2-1, with D tentatively TRBD1 (5 bases). Germline assignment: CDR1 SGDLS and CDR2 YYNGEE. This CDR3 comprises 15 residues. The ends were cut back, 0 bases at V and 0 bases at J, with 7 bases in the middle. The CDR3 DNA reads TGTGCCAGCAGCGTAGAAGGGGCCTCCTACAATGAGCAGTTCTTC. It yields the protein CASSVEGASYNEQFF.

This sequence joins TRBV2 and TRBJ1-5; weak D call: TRBD1 (5 bases). V was cut by 5 bases and J by 3 bases, with 11 bases left in between. CDR3 length: 14 residues. CDR1 SNHLY and CDR2 FYNNEI come from the germline V gene. CDR3 protein: CASSPRQSNQPQHF. The CDR3, as DNA: TGTGCCAGCAGTCCTCGACAGTCCAATCAGCCCCAGCATTTT.

This clone has more than one count but fewer than ten. The chain has TRBV13 and TRBJ2-7, with TRBD2 identical over 11 bases. Germline V CDR1 and CDR2: PRHDT, FYEKMQ (reference sequence). The trim removed 5 bases at V and 7 bases at J, leaving 10 bases unmatched. The length of the CDR3 is 15 residues. CDR3 sequence: CASSVGLAVVGEQYF. The CDR3 DNA follows: TGTGCCAGCAGCGTGGGACTAGCGGTTGTGGGAGAGCAGTACTTC. The full variable domain, its missing parts supplied by reference TRBV13 and TRBJ2-7, is AAGVIQSPRHLIKEKRETATLKCYPIPRHDTVYWYQQGPGQDPQFLISFYEKMQSDKGSIPDRFSAQQFSDYHSELNMSSLELGDSALYFCASSVGLAVVGEQYFGPGTRLTVT.

This clone came up a few times. The gene calls are TRBV4-1 and TRBJ2-5; 7 bases agree with TRBD2. The J segment lost 5 bases and the V segment lost 1 base, leaving 1 base of the junction unmatched. Germline values: CDR1 MGHRA, CDR2 YSYEKL. The CDR3 has 13 amino acids. The CDR3 region has the DNA TGCGCCAGCAGCCAAGTCGGGGGGGAGACCCAGTACTTC. This gives the protein CASSQVGGETQYF.

The chain employs TRBV11-3 and TRBJ2-1, with 12 positions matching TRBD2. This CDR3 is built from 14 residues. CDR1 and CDR2 from the germline V gene are SGHNT and YENEEA. Germline trimming cut 6 bases from V and 8 bases from J; bases unmatched to any gene: 5. Here the CDR3 reads CASSLTSGSDEQFF. The CDR3 DNA follows: TGTGCCAGCAGTTTGACTAGCGGGAGCGATGAGCAGTTCTTC.

This clone appeared a single time. CDR3 coding DNA: TGTGCCAGCAGCTTAGGGAGGACAGCCACAGATACGCAGTATTTT. It codes for CASSLGRTATDTQYF. The rearrangement links TRBV7-9 to TRBJ2-3, with D possibly being TRBD1 (6 bases). This CDR3 contains 15 residues. Trimming pared 1 base from V and 2 bases from J, leaving 10 bases between. Germline values: CDR1 SEHNR, CDR2 FQNEAQ (reference sequence). Variable domain in full (rest from reference TRBV7-9 and TRBJ2-3): DTGVSQNPRHKITKRGQNVTFRCDPISEHNRLYWYRQTLGQGPEFLTYFQNEAQLEKSRLLSDRFSAERPKGSFSTLEIQRTEQGDSAMYLCASSLGRTATDTQYFGPGTRLTVL.

V usage is TRBV6-1 and J usage is TRBJ1-2, with D possibly matching TRBD1 (5 bases). This CDR3 has 16 residues. V was pared by 0 bases and J by 3 bases, with 14 bases between. Germline loops: CDR1 MNHNS, CDR2 SASEGT. CDR3 coding DNA: TGTGCCAGCAGTGAAGCGGGGGGAATTCTGGACTATGGCTACACCTTC. It translates to CASSEAGGILDYGYTF.